The source of this TCR beta chain is a study of T cell responses to AZD1222 COVID-19 vaccine (dated by TCRdb to the early 2020s). At the level of the whole study: AZD1222 recipients with second doses at about 4 weeks or about 12 weeks were pooled, because spike-specific TCR depth and breadth did not differ between schedules. TCR sequencing was performed for 230 to 250 trial participants, of whom about 200 were given two doses of AZD1222 and 26 were given two doses of MenACWY control vaccine. Trial participants were enrolled into age subgroups of 18-55, 56-69 and 70-plus years, which contained approximately 150, 28 and 58 TCR-sequenced participants, respectively. The paper's findings and limits, for the study overall: Vaccine-associated CD4 TCRs spanned the whole spike protein, with dominant responses in regions 160-218 and 743-854. Participants were mostly white British and included more females than males, and it was suggested by the authors that clonal diversity may have been underestimated. Because no day 14 peak-response samples were available, repertoires were characterized only after the peak T cell response. Nearly half of unique spike-specific TCRs reportedly recognized epitopes outside regions mutated in the B.1.351 and B.1.1.7 variants. Conclusions about previously exposed vaccinees were limited because only six or seven AZD1222 recipients were SARS-CoV-2 seropositive at baseline. A significant rise in spike-specific TCR breadth and depth was observed after two AZD1222 doses relative to day 0 and relative to MenACWY recipients. In the small 56-69-year group, the increase in depth fell short of significance, most likely because of low power.

According to the study, the label for this sample's time point signals: baseline before first vaccination. Vaccinee samples were obtained from the UK trials COV001 and COV002, which included a single-blind randomized controlled phase 2/3 trial of AZD1222 (ChAdOx1 nCoV-19) in healthy adults. For TCRbeta chain sequencing, PBMC samples from trial participants were taken at day 0 and at day 28 after the second dose. The CDR3 regions of human TCRbeta chains were analyzed by immunosequencing. From the authors' description of their analysis: Repertoire TCRs were matched against a reference library of SARS-CoV-2-specific TCRs generated with the MIRA antigen-specificity platform. Breadth was defined as the fraction of unique TCRs that were SARS-CoV-2-associated, and depth was defined as the fraction of total T cells that were SARS-CoV-2-associated. Using the MIRA data, each spike-specific TCR was assigned both to the spike region to which the TCR was reactive and to a CD4 or CD8 class. Log10-transformed breadth and depth values were compared by one-way ANOVA with Sidak's multiple comparisons tests. TCRdb mirrors the immuneACCESS table, restricted to in-frame sequences. Some clones are absent from its copies; in checked studies, under half trace to an unresolved V gene, and the reason for the others is unknown. V and J calls and clone size are those listed in that table; D and trimming were worked out from the DNA. The sample table records 95,000 to 150,000 clones; 88% of these occur just once. The biggest ten clones account for less than 6% of the sample.

Turning to this clone: No cognate antigen has been identified for it. No much larger clone exists at a distance of one base, and base qualities are not known.

The junction carries 5 bases between V and J, which are trimmed by 2 bases and 4 bases respectively. According to the germline V gene, CDR1 reads SGHVS and CDR2 reads FNYEAQ. The CDR3 starts with the cysteine, ends with the phenylalanine, and has 13 residues. Just CDR3 DNA is preserved here, 39 bases in frame from base 1. The clonotype originates from an adult in good health. This sample comprised peripheral blood, obtained on day 0 of AZD1222 vaccination. The sequence is built from TRBV7-6 and TRBJ2-2; the D gene assignment is ambiguous. The bases read TGTGCCAGCAGCTTAAAACCCACCGGGGAGCTGTTTTTT. This sequence encodes CASSLKPTGELFF.